The 11 T cell receptor beta chains listed next were all sequenced from one sample in a study of beta chain features in type 1 diabetes listed by TCRdb under 2018. Libraries were prepared through the immunoSEQ multiplex PCR assay. The High Capacity cDNA Reverse Transcription Kit was used to reverse transcribe all of the isolated RNA, meaning that expressed TCRB transcripts were what got sequenced. Drawn from immuneACCESS, this table holds only the in-frame rearrangements with V and J called that TCRdb kept. Clones are partly lost; checked studies trace under half to an unresolved V gene and leave the rest unexplained. Present in this sample are a few hundred thousand clones, about 15% of which were seen just once. Of the sample, about 0.018% is held by the ten largest clones. Sequencing was done on a sample of naive CD4+ T cells from blood. What this sample's cell subset or site label stands for: true naive CD4+ T cells. Source of these receptors: a woman aged 18-29 years in good health.

This chain links TRBV29-1 with TRBJ2-2; D unclear. Germline CDR1 reads SQVTM; CDR2 reads ANQGSEA. V was pared by 7 bases and J by 4 bases, with 13 bases between. This CDR3 region has 13 residues. The CDR3 loop is CSGSTRLTGELFF. The CDR3 DNA reads as TGCAGCGGATCGACTCGCCTCACCGGGGAGCTGTTTTTT.

This clone was detected a few times. The chain couples TRBV5-1 to TRBJ2-7, with 9 bases matching TRBD2. In germline, CDR1 is SGHRS, CDR2 YFSETQ. Trimming at V came to 2 bases and at J to 7 bases, leaving 7 bases not matched to a gene. The CDR3 contains 14 residues. The CDR3 region has the DNA TGCGCCAGCAGCTTAGTAGCGGGAGTGGCAGAGCAGTACTTC. It yields the protein CASSLVAGVAEQYF.

The chain joins TRBV9 to TRBJ2-1; TRBD2 agrees at 11 bases. The CDR3 runs 16 residues. Trimming cost V 4 bases and J 5 bases; bases outside gene matches: 8. CDR1 and CDR2 from the germline V gene are SGDLS and YYNGEE. The CDR3 protein is CASSPSGGHLDNEQFF. CDR3 nucleotide sequence: TGTGCCAGCAGCCCTAGCGGGGGGCATTTGGACAATGAGCAGTTCTTC.

This clone was detected only a few times. The chain recombines TRBV25-1 with TRBJ2-7, with D possibly matching TRBD1 (6 bases). The CDR3 loop spans 14 amino acids. Trimming removed 4 bases at V and 2 bases at J, with 12 bases between. CDR1 is MGHDK and CDR2 is SYGVNS in the germline V gene. The CDR3 loop is CASSVAGATYEQYF. DNA for the CDR3: TGTGCCAGCAGTGTGGCAGGGGCCACCTACGAGCAGTACTTC.

The V and J genes are TRBV25-1 and TRBJ2-5; 9 bases align to TRBD1. Unmatched junction bases numbered 5, after V lost 4 bases and J lost 5 bases. The CDR3 has 14 amino acids. The germline V gene has CDR1 MGHDK and CDR2 SYGVNS. CDR3 nucleotide sequence: TGTGCCAGCAGTGTCGGGACAGGGAGGGAGACCCAGTACTTC. It codes for CASSVGTGRETQYF.

This chain uses TRBV10-3 with TRBJ2-7; D possibly corresponds to TRBD1 (6 bases). Trimming left V 7 bases short and J 1 base short, with 8 bases between. The CDR3 consists of 12 residues. Per germline, CDR1 ENHRY and CDR2 SYGVKD. As DNA, the CDR3 is TGTGCCATCACAGGGGATTCCTACGAGCAGTACTTC. Its protein is CAITGDSYEQYF.

This chain connects TRBV15 to TRBJ2-3, with 10 nucleotides matching TRBD2. The germline V gene has CDR1 LNHNV and CDR2 YYDKDF (reference sequence). This CDR3 comprises 14 residues. V lost 8 bases to trimming and J lost 3 bases; unmatched junction nucleotides: 5. As DNA, the CDR3 is TGTGCCACCGCCCGGACTAGCGGTACAGATACGCAGTATTTT. Translation: CATARTSGTDTQYF. The full variable domain, in which reference TRBV15 and TRBJ2-3 provide the parts outside the CDR3, is DAMVIQNPRYQVTQFGKPVTLSCSQTLNHNVMYWYQQKSSQAPKLLFHYYDKDFNNEADTPDNFQSRRPNTSFCFLDIRSPGLGDTAMYLCATARTSGTDTQYFGPGTRLTVL.

The chain recombines TRBV29-1 with TRBJ1-5, with D tentatively TRBD1 (5 bases). V was trimmed by 5 bases and J by 4 bases, leaving 12 bases between them. CDR1 and CDR2 (germline): SQVTM, ANQGSEA. The CDR3 runs to 13 residues. CDR3 sequence: CSVRSRANQPQHF. Here the CDR3 DNA reads TGCAGCGTTAGATCCAGGGCGAATCAGCCCCAGCATTTT.

The chain combines TRBV19 with TRBJ2-1, with 8 bases aligning to TRBD2. Germline V gene lookup returns CDR1 LNHDA and CDR2 SQIVND (reference sequence). Trimming took 3 bases from V and 8 from J; bases not matched to a gene: 3. This CDR3 has 13 amino acids. The CDR3 is CASSIETSDEQFF. Written as DNA, the CDR3 is TGTGCCAGTAGTATTGAGACTAGCGATGAGCAGTTCTTC. The full variable domain, in which reference TRBV19 and TRBJ2-1 provide the parts outside the CDR3, is DGGITQSPKYLFRKEGQNVTLSCEQNLNHDAMYWYRQDPGQGLRLIYYSQIVNDFQKGDIAEGYSVSREKKESFPLTVTSAQKNPTAFYLCASSIETSDEQFFGPGTRLTVL.

This clone was counted between two and nine times. V is TRBV27 and J is TRBJ2-5; D is uncertain. Germline CDR1 is MNHEY and CDR2 is SMNVEV (reference sequence). V lost 3 bases, J lost 2 bases, and 4 bases lay in between. The CDR3 is made up of 12 amino acids. The DNA for the CDR3 is TGTGCCAGCAGTTTGTTACAAGAGACCCAGTACTTC. Residues: CASSLLQETQYF.

In its sample, this clone was seen a few times. The chain carries TRBV6-1 and TRBJ2-1, with D unresolved. The CDR3 runs to 15 residues. Looked up from germline, CDR1 is MNHNS and CDR2 is SASEGT. V lost 2 bases, J lost 0 bases, and 8 bases lay in between. This chain's CDR3 is CASSEQFISYNEQFF. The DNA for the CDR3 is TGTGCCAGCAGTGAACAGTTCATCTCCTACAATGAGCAGTTCTTC.